This T cell receptor beta chain was sequenced in a study of cytomegalovirus exposure and HLA in healthy donors. Healthy people donating bone marrow made up the donors. Though probably carrying unrecorded immune exposures, donors were nominally healthy at sampling. For this clone: Its antigen is unknown.

Study-wide results and limits: Accounts indicate the classifier identified cytomegalovirus status with strong specificity and sensitivity. Confirmation in vitro established that a few CMV-associated chains were specific for CMV antigens.

V lost 5 bases, J lost 2 bases, and 17 bases stayed unmatched. Looked up from germline, CDR1 is KGHSH and CDR2 is LQKENI. The CDR3 runs 20 residues. Both 60 Vbeta primers and 13 Jbeta primers went into the PCR. The repertoire was sequenced with immunoSEQ multiplex PCR; TCRdb's copy has only in-frame clones and lacks some. The sample consists of some 140,000 clones, roughly 80% of them appearing once. The source of this sequence is a woman aged 45-65 years in good health and CMV-seropositive. The chain has TRBV18 and TRBJ2-2, with 10 nucleotides matching TRBD2. Sequenced sample: PBMCs. CDR3 in amino acids: CASSARTSGNIGTNTGELFF. CDR3 DNA: TGTGCCAGCTCAGCCCGGACTAGCGGCAATATCGGTACCAACACCGGGGAGCTGTTTTTT. Variable domain in full (rest from reference TRBV18 and TRBJ2-2): NAGVMQNPRHLVRRRGQEARLRCSPMKGHSHVYWYRQLPEEGLKFMVYLQKENIIDESGMPKERFSAEFPKEGPSILRIQQVVRGDSAAYFCASSARTSGNIGTNTGELFFGEGSRLTVL.